The source of this T cell receptor (beta chain) is a study of cytomegalovirus exposure and HLA in healthy donors. Researchers ran the PCR with 60 Vbeta and 13 Jbeta primers. The table came from immunoSEQ multiplex PCR; TCRdb's copy has only in-frame clones and leaves some out. The repertoire consists of under 200,000 clones, with 80% occurring once and the leading ten covering approximately 1.8%. V shed 1 base and J 1 base; nucleotides not matched to a gene: 9. Germline CDR1 is MGHRA and CDR2 is YSYEKL. The CDR3 extends over 18 amino acids. Findings and limits, study-wide: Confirmation was obtained in vitro that a few CMV-associated chains are specific for CMV antigens. Previously analyzed data showed that most TCR beta V segments were productive at a frequency of about 87% or about 30%.

A word on this clone: The antigen is unknown.

This receptor was taken from a human donor in good health. The sequenced material came from PBMCs. The rearrangement links TRBV4-1 to TRBJ2-3; 9 nucleotides align to TRBD2. CDR3 nucleotides: TGCGCCAGCAGCCAAGCCGCCCTAGCGGGGTATCGCACAGATACGCAGTATTTT. Its translation is CASSQAALAGYRTDTQYF.